The clone carrying this T cell receptor beta chain came up a few times. The CDR3 consists of 16 residues. The germline V and J ends were trimmed by 3 bases and 1 base, with 15 bases remaining between them. Germline CDR1 is SGHRS and CDR2 is YFSETQ. The data are from a study of shared clonotypes between healthy human individuals. Looking at the study overall: Each donor's CD8 memory used one plate, CD8 naive two, each CD4 subset three.

Every one of the donors was a Caucasian adult that lived in Nashville, Tennessee. Roughly 200 ng DNA, tens of thousands of T cell genomes, went into each sorted-subset replicate PCR. Profiling relied on immunoSEQ multiplex PCR, and the TCRdb table lists in-frame clones only, not all of them. This table holds about 680,000 clones, about three quarters found once. The chain links TRBV5-1 to TRBJ2-3; D may match TRBD1 or TRBD2 (5 bases each). This TCR derives from a woman aged 25-40 years in good health. Sequencing input: memory CD4+ T cells sorted from blood. Subset noted: CD45RA-negative fraction. The CDR3 coding sequence is TGCGCCAGCAGCTGGGGGAGCGGTCGCGGCACAGATACGCAGTATTTT. It specifies CASSWGSGRGTDTQYF.